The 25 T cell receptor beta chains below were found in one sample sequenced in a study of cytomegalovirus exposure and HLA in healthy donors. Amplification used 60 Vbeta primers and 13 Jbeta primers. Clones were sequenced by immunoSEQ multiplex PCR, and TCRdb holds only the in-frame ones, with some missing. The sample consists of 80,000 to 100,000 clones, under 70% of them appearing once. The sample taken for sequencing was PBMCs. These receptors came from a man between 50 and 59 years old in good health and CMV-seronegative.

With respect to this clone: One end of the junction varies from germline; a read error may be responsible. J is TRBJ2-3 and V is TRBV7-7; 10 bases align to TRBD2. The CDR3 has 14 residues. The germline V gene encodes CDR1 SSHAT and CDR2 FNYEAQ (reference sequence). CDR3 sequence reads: CASSKGLAADTQYF. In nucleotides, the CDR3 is TGTGCTAGCAGCAAAGGACTAGCGGCAGATACGCAGTATTTT. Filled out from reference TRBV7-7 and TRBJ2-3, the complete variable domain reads GAGVSQSPRYKVTKRGQDVTLRCDPISSHATLYWYQQALGQGPEFLTYFNYEAQPDKSGLPSDRFSAERPEGSISTLTIQRTEQRDSAMYRCASSKGLAADTQYFGPGTRLTVL.

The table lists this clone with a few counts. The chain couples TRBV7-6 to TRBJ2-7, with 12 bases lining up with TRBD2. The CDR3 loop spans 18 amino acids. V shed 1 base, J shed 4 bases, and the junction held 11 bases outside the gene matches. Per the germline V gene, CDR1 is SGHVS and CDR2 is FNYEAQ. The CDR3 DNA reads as TGTGCCAGCAGCTTAGTGAGACTAGCGGGAGTTACGCGTTACGAGCAGTACTTC. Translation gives CASSLVRLAGVTRYEQYF. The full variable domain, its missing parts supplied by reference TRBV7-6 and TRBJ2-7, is GAGVSQSPRYKVTKRGQDVALRCDPISGHVSLYWYRQALGQGPEFLTYFNYEAQQDKSGLPNDRFSAERPEGSISTLTIQRTEQRDSAMYRCASSLVRLAGVTRYEQYFGPGTRLTVT.

The chain's CDR3 is CASSQAKETQYF. The CDR3 nucleotides read TGTGCCAGCAGCCAGGCCAAAGAGACCCAGTACTTC. The chain carries TRBV28 and TRBJ2-5; no clear D. The germline CDR1 and CDR2 sequences are MDHEN and SYDVKM. This CDR3 has 12 residues. Trimming shortened V by 6 bases and J by 3 bases, and 8 bases separated the two germline ends.

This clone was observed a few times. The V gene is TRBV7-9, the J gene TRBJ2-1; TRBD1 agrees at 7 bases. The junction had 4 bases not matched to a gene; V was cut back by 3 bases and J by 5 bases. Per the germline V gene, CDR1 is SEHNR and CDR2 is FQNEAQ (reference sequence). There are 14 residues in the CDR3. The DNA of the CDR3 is TGTGCCAGCAGCTTCGGGACAGATAACAATGAGCAGTTCTTC. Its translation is CASSFGTDNNEQFF.

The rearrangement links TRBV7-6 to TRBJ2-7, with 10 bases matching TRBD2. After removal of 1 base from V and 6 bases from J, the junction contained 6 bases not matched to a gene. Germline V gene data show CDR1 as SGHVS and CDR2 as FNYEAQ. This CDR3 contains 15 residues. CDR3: CASSLVASGRVEQYF. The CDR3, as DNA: TGTGCCAGCAGCTTAGTCGCTAGCGGGAGAGTCGAGCAGTACTTC.

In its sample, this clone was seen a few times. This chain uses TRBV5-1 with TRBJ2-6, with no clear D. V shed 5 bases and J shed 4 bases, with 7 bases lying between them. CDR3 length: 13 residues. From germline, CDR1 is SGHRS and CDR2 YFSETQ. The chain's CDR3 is CASSYMGANVLTF. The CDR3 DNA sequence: TGCGCCAGCAGTTACATGGGGGCCAACGTCCTGACTTTC.

The CDR3 loop reads CASSLARGGEQYF. The CDR3 region has the DNA TGTGCCAGCAGCTTAGCGAGAGGGGGCGAGCAGTACTTC. The chain has TRBV7-2 and TRBJ2-7; a possible D gene is TRBD1 (6 bases). The CDR3 extends over 13 amino acids. The germline V gene has CDR1 SGHTA and CDR2 FQGNSA. V lost 0 bases to trimming and J lost 6 bases, with 9 bases between them.

The CDR3 reads CASSQGKGAFEQYF. The DNA for the CDR3 is TGTGCCAGCAGCCAAGGAAAGGGGGCGTTTGAGCAGTACTTC. The chain uses TRBV14 and TRBJ2-7; TRBD1 matches at 7 bases. V gave up 1 base and J gave up 7 bases; unmatched junction bases: 7. CDR1 and CDR2 (germline): SGHDN, FVKESK. The CDR3 consists of 14 residues. The whole variable domain, remainder taken from reference TRBV14 and TRBJ2-7, is EAGVTQFPSHSVIEKGQTVTLRCDPISGHDNLYWYRRVMGKEIKFLLHFVKESKQDESGMPNNRFLAERTGGTYSTLKVQPAELEDSGVYFCASSQGKGAFEQYFGPGTRLTVT.

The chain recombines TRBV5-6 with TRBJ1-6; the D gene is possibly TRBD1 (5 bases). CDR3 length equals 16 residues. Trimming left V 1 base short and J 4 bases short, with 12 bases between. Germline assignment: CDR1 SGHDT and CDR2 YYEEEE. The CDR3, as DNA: TGTGCCAGCAGCTTGTGGGGGGGGTTTTATAATTCACCCCTCCACTTT. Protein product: CASSLWGGFYNSPLHF.

CDR3 sequence: CATDLLGQSNTEAFF. The CDR3 DNA is TGTGCCACCGACCTCCTTGGACAGTCGAACACTGAAGCTTTCTTT. This rearrangement joins TRBV6-5 to TRBJ1-1; D possibly corresponds to TRBD1 (6 bases). Germline-derived CDR1 and CDR2 are MNHEY and SVGAGI. V dropped 10 bases and J dropped 1 base, with 19 bases sitting between them. The CDR3 sequence is 15 residues long.

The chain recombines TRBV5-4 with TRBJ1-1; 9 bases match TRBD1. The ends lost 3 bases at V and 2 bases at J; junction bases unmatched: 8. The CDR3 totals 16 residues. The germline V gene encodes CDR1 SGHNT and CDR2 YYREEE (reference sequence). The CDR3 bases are TGTGCCAGCAGCTCCGGACAGGGGACCCCAAACACTGAAGCTTTCTTT. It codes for CASSSGQGTPNTEAFF.

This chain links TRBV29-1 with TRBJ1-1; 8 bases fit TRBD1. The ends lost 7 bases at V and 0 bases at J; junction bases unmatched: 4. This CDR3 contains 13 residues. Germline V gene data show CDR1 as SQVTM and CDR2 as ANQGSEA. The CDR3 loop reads CSGYRGMNTEAFF. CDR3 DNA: TGCAGCGGTTACAGGGGGATGAACACTGAAGCTTTCTTT.

In DNA form, the CDR3 reads TGTGCCAGCAGCTTCGGGACAGGGGAAGTAGGCGAGCAGTACTTC. It translates to CASSFGTGEVGEQYF. The gene calls are TRBV6-1 and TRBJ2-7, with TRBD1 matching 10 bases. Germline V CDR1 and CDR2: MNHNS, SASEGT. The CDR3 covers 15 residues. The junction had 11 bases not matched to a gene; V was cut back by 6 bases and J by 6 bases.

The CDR3 DNA follows: TGTGCCAGCAGACAGGACATCTATAGCAATCAGCCCCAGCATTTT. Amino acids: CASRQDIYSNQPQHF. The rearrangement links TRBV6-5 to TRBJ1-5, with D possibly TRBD1 on 5 matching bases. V lost 6 bases and J lost 0, with 12 bases in between. CDR1 and CDR2 (germline): MNHEY, SVGAGI. This CDR3 comprises 15 residues.

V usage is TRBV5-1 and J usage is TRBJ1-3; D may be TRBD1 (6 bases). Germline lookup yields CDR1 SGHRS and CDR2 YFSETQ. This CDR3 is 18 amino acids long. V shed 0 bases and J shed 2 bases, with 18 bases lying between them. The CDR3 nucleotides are TGCGCCAGCAGCTTGGACGCAGGGGCTCAATTTACTGGAAACACCATATATTTT. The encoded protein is CASSLDAGAQFTGNTIYF.

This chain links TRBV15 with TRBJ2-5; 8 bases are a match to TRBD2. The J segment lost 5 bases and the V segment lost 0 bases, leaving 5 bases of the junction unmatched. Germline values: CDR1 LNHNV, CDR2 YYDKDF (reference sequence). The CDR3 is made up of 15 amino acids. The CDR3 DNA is TGTGCCACCAGCAGAGATGTTAGCGGGGTGGAGACCCAGTACTTC. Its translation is CATSRDVSGVETQYF.

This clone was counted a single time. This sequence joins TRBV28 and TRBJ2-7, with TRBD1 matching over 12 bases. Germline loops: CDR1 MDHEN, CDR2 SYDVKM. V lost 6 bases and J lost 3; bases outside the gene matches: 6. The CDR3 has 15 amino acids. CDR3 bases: TGTGCCAGCAGCTCCGGGACAGGGGGCCGCTACGAGCAGTACTTC. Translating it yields CASSSGTGGRYEQYF.

The CDR3, as DNA: TGTGCCAGCAGCCCCCACACAGATACGCAGTATTTT. The encoded protein is CASSPHTDTQYF. The genes are TRBV14 and TRBJ2-3; D is unclear. The V and J ends lost 4 bases and 2 bases respectively, with 4 bases between them. Germline loops: CDR1 SGHDN, CDR2 FVKESK. This CDR3 is built from 12 residues. The full variable domain, rest sourced from reference TRBV14 and TRBJ2-3, is EAGVTQFPSHSVIEKGQTVTLRCDPISGHDNLYWYRRVMGKEIKFLLHFVKESKQDESGMPNNRFLAERTGGTYSTLKVQPAELEDSGVYFCASSPHTDTQYFGPGTRLTVL.

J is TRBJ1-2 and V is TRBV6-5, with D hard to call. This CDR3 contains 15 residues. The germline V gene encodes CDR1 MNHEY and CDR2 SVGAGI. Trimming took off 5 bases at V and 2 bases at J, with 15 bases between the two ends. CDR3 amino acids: CASSNTRTGNYGYTF. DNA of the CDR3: TGTGCCAGCAGTAACACCCGGACGGGAAACTATGGCTACACCTTC.

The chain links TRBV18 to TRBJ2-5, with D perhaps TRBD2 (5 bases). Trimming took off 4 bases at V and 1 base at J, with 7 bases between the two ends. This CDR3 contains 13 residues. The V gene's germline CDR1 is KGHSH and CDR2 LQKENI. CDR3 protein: CASSLRGQETQYF. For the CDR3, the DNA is TGTGCCAGCTCACTCCGGGGCCAAGAGACCCAGTACTTC. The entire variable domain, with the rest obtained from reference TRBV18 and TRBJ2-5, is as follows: NAGVMQNPRHLVRRRGQEARLRCSPMKGHSHVYWYRQLPEEGLKFMVYLQKENIIDESGMPKERFSAEFPKEGPSILRIQQVVRGDSAAYFCASSLRGQETQYFGPGTRLLVL.

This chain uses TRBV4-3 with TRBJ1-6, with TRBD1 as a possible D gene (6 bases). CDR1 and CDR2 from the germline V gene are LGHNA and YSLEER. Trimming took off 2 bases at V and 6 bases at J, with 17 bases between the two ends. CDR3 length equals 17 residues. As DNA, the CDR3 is TGCGCCAGCAGCCAAAATTCGGCGGGGGCAGGTAATTCACCCCTCCACTTT. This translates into CASSQNSAGAGNSPLHF.

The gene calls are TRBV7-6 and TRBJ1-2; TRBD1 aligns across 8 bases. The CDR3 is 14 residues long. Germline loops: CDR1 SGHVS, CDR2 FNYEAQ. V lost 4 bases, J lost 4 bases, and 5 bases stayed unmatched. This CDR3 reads CASSSRTGLYGYTF. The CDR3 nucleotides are TGTGCCAGCAGCTCCCGGACAGGGCTCTATGGCTACACCTTC. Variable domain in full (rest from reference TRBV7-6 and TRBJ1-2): GAGVSQSPRYKVTKRGQDVALRCDPISGHVSLYWYRQALGQGPEFLTYFNYEAQQDKSGLPNDRFSAERPEGSISTLTIQRTEQRDSAMYRCASSSRTGLYGYTFGSGTRLTVV.

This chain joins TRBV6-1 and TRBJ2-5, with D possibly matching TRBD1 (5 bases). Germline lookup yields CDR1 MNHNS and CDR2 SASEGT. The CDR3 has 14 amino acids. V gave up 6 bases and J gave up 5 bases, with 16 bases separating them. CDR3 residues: CASSIGAAAETQYF. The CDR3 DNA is TGTGCCAGCAGCATAGGGGCGGCGGCGGAGACCCAGTACTTC.

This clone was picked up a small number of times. CDR3 region: CASSSGQNNYGYTF. The CDR3 nucleotides are TGTGCCAGCAGTTCGGGACAGAATAACTATGGCTACACCTTC. V gene TRBV28 combines with J gene TRBJ1-2; TRBD1 matches 7 bases. The CDR3 loop spans 14 amino acids. The trim removed 4 bases at V and 1 base at J, leaving 3 bases unmatched. The germline V gene encodes CDR1 MDHEN and CDR2 SYDVKM.

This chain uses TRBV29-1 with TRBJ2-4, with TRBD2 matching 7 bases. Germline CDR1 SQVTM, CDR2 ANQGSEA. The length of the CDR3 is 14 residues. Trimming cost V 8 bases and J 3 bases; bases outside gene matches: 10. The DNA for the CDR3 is TGCAGCAGGGCCGTTCGGGGGGACAAAAACATTCAGTACTTC. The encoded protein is CSRAVRGDKNIQYF. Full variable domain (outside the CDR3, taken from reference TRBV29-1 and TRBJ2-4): SAVISQKPSRDICQRGTSLTIQCQVDSQVTMMFWYRQQPGQSLTLIATANQGSEATYESGFVIDKFPISRPNLTFSTLTVSNMSPEDSSIYLCSRAVRGDKNIQYFGAGTRLSVL.